This T cell receptor (beta chain) was sequenced in a study of blood T cell repertoires in COVID-19. Clones were sequenced by immunoSEQ multiplex PCR, and TCRdb holds only the in-frame ones, with some missing. Of roughly 330,000 clones in the sample, roughly 90% are singletons; the top ten hold around 6%. Germline V CDR1 and CDR2: LNHDA, SQIVND (reference sequence). The length of the CDR3 is 14 residues. The V end was cut by 6 bases, the J end by 1 base, with 12 bases between. The chain links TRBV19 to TRBJ1-1; weak D call: TRBD1 (5 bases). The source of this sequence is a man between 18 and 35 years old who had recovered from COVID-19. Source material: peripheral blood. The DNA for the CDR3 is TGTGCCAGTAGACCGGGGGGGTGGAACACTGAAGCTTTCTTT. Residues: CASRPGGWNTEAFF.